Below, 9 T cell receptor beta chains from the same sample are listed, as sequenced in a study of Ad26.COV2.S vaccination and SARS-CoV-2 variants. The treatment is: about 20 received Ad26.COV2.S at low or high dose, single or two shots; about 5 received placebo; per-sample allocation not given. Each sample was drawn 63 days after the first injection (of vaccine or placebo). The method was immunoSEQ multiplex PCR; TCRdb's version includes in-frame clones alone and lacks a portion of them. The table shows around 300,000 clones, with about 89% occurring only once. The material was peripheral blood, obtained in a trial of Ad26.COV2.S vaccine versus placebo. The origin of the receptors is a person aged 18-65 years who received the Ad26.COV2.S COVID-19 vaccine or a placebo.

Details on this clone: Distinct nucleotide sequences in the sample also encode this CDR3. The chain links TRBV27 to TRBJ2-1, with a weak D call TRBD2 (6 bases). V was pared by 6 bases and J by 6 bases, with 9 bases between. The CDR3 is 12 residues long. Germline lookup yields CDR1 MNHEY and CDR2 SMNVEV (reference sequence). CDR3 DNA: TGTGCCAGCAGCCTCGGGGGCAATGAGCAGTTCTTC. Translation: CASSLGGNEQFF.

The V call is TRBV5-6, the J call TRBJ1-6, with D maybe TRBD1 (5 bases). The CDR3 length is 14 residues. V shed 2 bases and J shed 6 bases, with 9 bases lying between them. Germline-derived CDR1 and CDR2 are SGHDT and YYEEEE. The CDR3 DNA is TGTGCCAGCAGCTTTTCCGGGGGTAATTCACCCCTCCACTTT. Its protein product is CASSFSGGNSPLHF.

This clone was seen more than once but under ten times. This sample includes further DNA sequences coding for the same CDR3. Here the CDR3 reads CASSQEWELNTEAFF. The CDR3, as DNA: TGCGCCAGCAGCCAAGAATGGGAGCTGAACACTGAAGCTTTCTTT. The chain recombines TRBV4-1 with TRBJ1-1; no clear D. V was pared by 0 bases and J by 0 bases, with 8 bases between. CDR1 and CDR2 (germline): MGHRA, YSYEKL. The CDR3 loop spans 15 amino acids.

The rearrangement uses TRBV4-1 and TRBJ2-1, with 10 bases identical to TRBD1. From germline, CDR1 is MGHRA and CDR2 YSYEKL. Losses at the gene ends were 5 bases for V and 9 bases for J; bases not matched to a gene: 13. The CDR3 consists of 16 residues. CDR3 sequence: CASSGTPGQGTGEQFF. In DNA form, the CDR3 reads TGCGCCAGCAGCGGCACTCCGGGACAGGGGACCGGTGAGCAGTTCTTC.

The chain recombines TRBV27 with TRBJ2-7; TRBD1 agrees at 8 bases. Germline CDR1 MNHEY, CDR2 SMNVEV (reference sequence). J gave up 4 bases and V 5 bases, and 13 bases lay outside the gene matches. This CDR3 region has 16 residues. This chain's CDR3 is CASSPYSTGVSYEQYF. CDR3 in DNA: TGTGCCAGCAGTCCCTACTCGACAGGGGTGTCTTACGAGCAGTACTTC.

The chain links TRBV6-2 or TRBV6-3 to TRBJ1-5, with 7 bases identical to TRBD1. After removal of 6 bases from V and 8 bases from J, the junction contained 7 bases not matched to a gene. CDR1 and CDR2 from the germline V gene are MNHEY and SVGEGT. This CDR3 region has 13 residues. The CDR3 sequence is CASSRQGVEPQHF. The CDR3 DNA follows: TGTGCCAGCAGCCGACAGGGCGTTGAGCCCCAGCATTTT.

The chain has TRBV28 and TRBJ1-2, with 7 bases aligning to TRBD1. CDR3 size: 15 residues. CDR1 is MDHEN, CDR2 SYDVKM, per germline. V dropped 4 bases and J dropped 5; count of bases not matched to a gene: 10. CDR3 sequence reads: CASSSPDRDLYGYTF. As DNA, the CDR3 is TGTGCCAGCAGTTCCCCTGACAGGGACTTATATGGCTACACCTTC.

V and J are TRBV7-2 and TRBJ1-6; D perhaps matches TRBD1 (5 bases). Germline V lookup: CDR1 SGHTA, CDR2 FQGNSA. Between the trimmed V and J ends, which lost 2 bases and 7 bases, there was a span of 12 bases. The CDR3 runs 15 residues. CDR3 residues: CASSLHRTPNSPLHF. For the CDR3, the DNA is TGTGCCAGCAGCTTACATCGGACACCCAATTCACCCCTCCACTTT.

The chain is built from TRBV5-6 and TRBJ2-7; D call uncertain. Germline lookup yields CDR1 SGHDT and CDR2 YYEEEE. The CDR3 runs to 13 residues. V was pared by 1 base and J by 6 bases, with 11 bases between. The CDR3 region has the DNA TGTGCCAGCAGCTTGACGATCATGGCCGAGCAGTACTTC. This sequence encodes CASSLTIMAEQYF.